These T cell receptor beta chains were read from a single sample in a study of shared clonotypes between healthy human individuals. Here immunoSEQ multiplex PCR was the method, and the copy in TCRdb shows in-frame clones only, minus some. The sample has about 2.1 million clones, 93% seen once. The specimen was naive CD8+ T cells from PBMCs. The receptor source for this set is a man between 18 and 29 years old in good health. Some clones in this sample may be carry-over from other donors' samples. The CDR3 runs from the conserved cysteine through the conserved F or W. A D gene is named only where the DNA matches it firmly. Expanded clones are given a class, and other clones once, few, many or no size at all.

j_call | d_call | clone_size | v_call | cdr3_aa | cdr3_nt
TRBJ2-7 | NA | NA | TRBV13 | CASSKGDSYEQYF | TGTGCCAGCAGCAAAGGAGACAGCTACGAGCAGTACTTC
TRBJ2-7 | NA | NA | TRBV27 | CASSLAGRSYEQYF | TGTGCCAGCAGTCTAGCAGGGAGAAGCTACGAGCAGTACTTC
TRBJ2-7 | NA | NA | TRBV19 | CASSPRTVAGYEQYF | TGTGCCAGTAGTCCCAGGACAGTTGCGGGCTACGAGCAGTACTTC
TRBJ2-5 | NA | NA | TRBV4-1 | CASSQEGGIETQYF | TGCGCCAGCAGCCAAGAAGGCGGGATTGAGACCCAGTACTTC
TRBJ2-7 | NA | NA | TRBV2 | CASSPNYEQYF | TGTGCCAGCAGTCCCAACTACGAGCAGTACTTC
TRBJ2-1 | TRBD2 | NA | TRBV27 | CASSAGGVYNEQFF | TGTGCCAGCAGTGCGGGAGGGGTCTACAATGAGCAGTTCTTC
TRBJ1-1 | NA | NA | TRBV28 | CASSSQGWDTEAFF | TGTGCCAGCAGTTCACAAGGGTGGGACACTGAAGCTTTCTTT
TRBJ2-5 | NA | NA | TRBV27 | CASSTAAETQYF | TGTGCCAGCAGTACCGCCGCGGAGACCCAGTACTTC
TRBJ2-1 | NA | NA | TRBV27 | CASSLHRDIHNEQFF | TGTGCCAGCAGTTTACACCGGGACATACACAATGAGCAGTTCTTC
TRBJ2-3 | TRBD1 | NA | TRBV27 | CASSLGTQGISTDTQYF | TGTGCCAGCAGTTTAGGGACACAGGGGATAAGTACAGATACGCAGTATTTT
TRBJ1-1 | NA | NA | TRBV9 | CASSVGRKGVSTEAFF | TGTGCCAGCAGCGTAGGAAGGAAAGGGGTTAGCACTGAAGCTTTCTTT
TRBJ2-5 | NA | NA | TRBV27 | CASSLRRRDYQETQYF | TGTGCCAGCAGTTTAAGAAGGCGGGACTACCAAGAGACCCAGTACTTC
TRBJ1-2 | TRBD1 | few | TRBV6-1 | CASRGLGDRVYGYTF | TGTGCCAGCAGGGGATTAGGGGACAGGGTATATGGCTACACCTTC
TRBJ1-3 | NA | once | TRBV9 | CASSVGWTSGNTIYF | TGTGCCAGCAGCGTAGGTTGGACCTCTGGAAACACCATATATTTT
TRBJ2-7 | NA | NA | TRBV27 | CASSLQAWGMSYEQYF | TGTGCCAGCAGTTTACAGGCGTGGGGGATGTCCTACGAGCAGTACTTC
TRBJ2-3 | TRBD2 | NA | TRBV11-2 | CASSLDAGGSTDTQYF | TGTGCCAGCAGCTTGGACGCGGGAGGGAGCACAGATACGCAGTATTTT
TRBJ1-5 | NA | NA | TRBV27 | CASSSMLWGNQPQHF | TGTGCCAGCAGTTCCATGTTGTGGGGCAATCAGCCCCAGCATTTT
TRBJ1-1 | TRBD1 | NA | TRBV5-1 | CASSPGRDRVNTEAFF | TGCGCCAGCAGCCCCGGGCGAGACAGGGTGAACACTGAAGCTTTCTTT
TRBJ1-2 | TRBD1 | NA | TRBV9 | CASSQRDSKDYGYTF | TGTGCCAGCAGCCAGCGGGACAGTAAGGACTATGGCTACACCTTC
TRBJ2-7 | NA | NA | TRBV7-8 | CASSLGDGAYEQYF | TGTGCCAGCAGCTTAGGGGACGGCGCTTACGAGCAGTACTTC
TRBJ2-6 | NA | once | TRBV5-8 | CASSRRVVGANVLTF | TGTGCCAGCAGCCGCAGGGTCGTTGGGGCCAACGTCCTGACTTTC
TRBJ2-7 | TRBD2 | NA | TRBV27 | CASSDRLAGHEQYF | TGTGCCAGCAGTGACCGACTAGCGGGGCACGAGCAGTACTTC
TRBJ2-2 | NA | NA | TRBV28 | CASSLRAGNTGELFF | TGTGCCAGCAGTCTACGAGCCGGGAACACCGGGGAGCTGTTTTTT
TRBJ2-7 | TRBD2 | NA | TRBV7-8 | CASSQGLAVALEQYF | TGTGCCAGCAGCCAAGGACTAGCGGTGGCCCTGGAGCAGTACTTC
TRBJ1-1 | NA | NA | TRBV7-2 | CASSWTDMNTEAFF | TGTGCCAGCAGTTGGACAGACATGAACACTGAAGCTTTCTTT
TRBJ2-5 | NA | NA | TRBV11-2 | CASSLEVGSWRETQYF | TGTGCCAGCAGCTTAGAGGTGGGGAGTTGGAGGGAGACCCAGTACTTC
TRBJ2-1 | NA | NA | TRBV14 | CASSQDRGVGPSPYNEQFF | TGTGCCAGCAGCCAAGATAGGGGGGTTGGGCCCTCCCCCTACAATGAGCAGTTCTTC
TRBJ2-7 | NA | NA | TRBV7-8 | CASSLDGAVNEQYF | TGTGCCAGCAGCTTAGATGGAGCGGTTAACGAGCAGTACTTC
TRBJ2-3 | TRBD2 | NA | TRBV27 | CASPASGTWRDTQYF | TGTGCCAGCCCAGCTAGCGGGACATGGAGGGATACGCAGTATTTT
TRBJ2-7 | NA | NA | TRBV28 | CASENKGGILFEQYF | TGTGCCAGCGAAAATAAGGGAGGCATCCTATTCGAGCAGTACTTC
TRBJ2-1 | NA | NA | TRBV29-1 | CSVEGYVTKYNEQFF | TGCAGCGTTGAGGGGTACGTGACTAAGTACAATGAGCAGTTCTTC
TRBJ1-4 | NA | NA | TRBV15 | CATSRGAGRGEKLFF | TGTGCCACCAGCAGAGGGGCGGGGAGAGGTGAAAAACTGTTTTTT
TRBJ1-1 | NA | NA | TRBV5-1 | CASSLVGQRTEAFF | TGCGCCAGCAGCTTGGTGGGCCAGCGTACTGAAGCTTTCTTT